The T cell receptor (beta chain) described here comes from a study of regulatory T cells. The study's findings and limits: In CD3G-deficient patients, conventional CD4+ T cells were enriched for hydrophobic CDR3 residues at positions 6 and 7. Skewed V and J usage and few unique V-J pairs marked patient repertoires, most in Tregs.

The CDR3 has 14 residues. Trimming cost V 7 bases and J 1 base, with 13 bases left between them. Germline V CDR1 and CDR2: MDHEN, SYDVKM. Concerning this clone itself: Antigen specificity is unknown.

Amplification used 52 TRBV primers and 13 TRBJ primers. TCRdb's copy holds only in-frame clones and misses some; the assay was immunoSEQ multiplex PCR. This sample has roughly 15,000 clones; approximately 82% occur once, and the top ten carry around 8%. The sequencing input was conventional CD4+ T cells sorted from blood. This TCR was recovered from a person aged 25 to 39 with CD3G deficiency. V is TRBV28 and J is TRBJ1-1, with TRBD1 as a possible D gene (5 bases). The CDR3 sequence is CASTRGGQNTEAFF. The CDR3 coding sequence is TGTGCCAGCACCCGCGGCGGACAGAACACTGAAGCTTTCTTT.